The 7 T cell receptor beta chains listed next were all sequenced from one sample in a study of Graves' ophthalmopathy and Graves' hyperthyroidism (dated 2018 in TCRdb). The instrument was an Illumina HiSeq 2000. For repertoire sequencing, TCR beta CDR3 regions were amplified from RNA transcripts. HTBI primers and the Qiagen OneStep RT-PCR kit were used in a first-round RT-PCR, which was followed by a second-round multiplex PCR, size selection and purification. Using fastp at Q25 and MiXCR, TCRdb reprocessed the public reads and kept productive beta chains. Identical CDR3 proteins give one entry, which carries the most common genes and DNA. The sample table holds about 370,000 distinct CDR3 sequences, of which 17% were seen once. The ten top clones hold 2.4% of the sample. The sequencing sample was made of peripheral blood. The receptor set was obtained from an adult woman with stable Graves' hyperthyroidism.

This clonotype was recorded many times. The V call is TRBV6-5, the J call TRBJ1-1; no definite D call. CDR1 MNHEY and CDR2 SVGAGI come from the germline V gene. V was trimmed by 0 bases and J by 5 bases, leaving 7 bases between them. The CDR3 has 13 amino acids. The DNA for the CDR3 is TGTGCCAGCAGTTACTCCCGATGGACTGAAGCTTTCTTT. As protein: CASSYSRWTEAFF.

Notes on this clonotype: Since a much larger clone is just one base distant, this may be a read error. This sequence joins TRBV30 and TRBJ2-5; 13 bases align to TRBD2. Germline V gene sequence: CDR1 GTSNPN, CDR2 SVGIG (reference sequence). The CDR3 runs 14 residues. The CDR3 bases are TGTGCCTGGAGACTAGCGGGAGGGCTGGAGACCCTGTACTTC. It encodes CAWRLAGGLETLYF.

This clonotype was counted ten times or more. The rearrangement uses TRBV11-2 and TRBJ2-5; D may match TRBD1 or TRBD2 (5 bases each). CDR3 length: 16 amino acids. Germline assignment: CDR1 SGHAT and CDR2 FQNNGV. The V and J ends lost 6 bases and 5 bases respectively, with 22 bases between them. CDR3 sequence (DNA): TGTGCCAGCAGACCGCCGGGGACGTCTACGTTGGAGACCCAGTACTTC. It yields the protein CASRPPGTSTLETQYF.

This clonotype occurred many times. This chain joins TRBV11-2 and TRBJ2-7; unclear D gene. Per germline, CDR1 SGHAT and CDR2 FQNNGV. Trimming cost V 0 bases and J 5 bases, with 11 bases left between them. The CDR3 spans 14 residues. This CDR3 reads CASSLDQGRDEQYF. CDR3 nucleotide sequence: TGTGCCAGCAGCTTAGATCAAGGACGAGACGAGCAGTACTTC. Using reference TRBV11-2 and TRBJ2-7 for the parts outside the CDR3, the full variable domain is EAGVAQSPRYKIIEKRQSVAFWCNPISGHATLYWYQQILGQGPKLLIQFQNNGVVDDSQLPKDRFSAERLKGVDSTLKIQPAKLEDSAVYLCASSLDQGRDEQYFGPGTRLTVT.

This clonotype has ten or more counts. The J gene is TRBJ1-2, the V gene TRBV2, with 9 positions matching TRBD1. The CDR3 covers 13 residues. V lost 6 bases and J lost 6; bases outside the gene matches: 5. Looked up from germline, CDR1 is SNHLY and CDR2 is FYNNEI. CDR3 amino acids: CASSGQGSNGYTF. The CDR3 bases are TGTGCCAGCAGCGGACAGGGGAGCAATGGCTACACCTTC.

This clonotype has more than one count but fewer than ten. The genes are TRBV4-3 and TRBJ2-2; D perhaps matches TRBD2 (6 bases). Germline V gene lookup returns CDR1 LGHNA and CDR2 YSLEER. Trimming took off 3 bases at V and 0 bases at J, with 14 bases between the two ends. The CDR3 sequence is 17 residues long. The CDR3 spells CASSHRGTLANTGELFF. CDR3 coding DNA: TGCGCCAGCAGCCATCGCGGGACCCTCGCGAACACCGGGGAGCTGTTTTTT.

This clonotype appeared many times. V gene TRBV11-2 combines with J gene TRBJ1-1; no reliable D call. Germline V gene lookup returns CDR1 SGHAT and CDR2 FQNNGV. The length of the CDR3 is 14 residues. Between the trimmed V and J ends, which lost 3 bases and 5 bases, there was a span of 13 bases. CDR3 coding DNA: TGTGCCAGCAGCTTCCCTGCGGAGAGAACTGAAGCTTTCTTT. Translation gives CASSFPAERTEAFF.